A selection of T cell receptor beta chains follows, all from one sample in a study of Ad26.COV2.S vaccination and SARS-CoV-2 variants. Sequenced by immunoSEQ multiplex PCR; TCRdb stores in-frame clones only, minus some. The table records about 350,000 clones, roughly 91% of them present only once. The starting material was peripheral blood, obtained in a trial of Ad26.COV2.S vaccine versus placebo. These receptors originate from a person aged 18-60 years who received the Ad26.COV2.S COVID-19 vaccine or a placebo. Each CDR3 is given with its conserved first and last residue. A D gene is named only where the DNA matches it firmly. A row's size may be missing; if present it is once, few, many or a size class.

D gene,V gene,J gene,clone size,CDR3 DNA,CDR3 protein
.,TRBV7-2,TRBJ2-1,.,TGTGCCAGCAGCTTTAGTGGAGTTTTAACCTCCTACAATGAGCAGTTCTTC,CASSFSGVLTSYNEQFF
TRBD1,TRBV19,TRBJ1-5,.,TGTGCCAGTACTCGGGACAGGGAAAATCAGCCCCAGCATTTT,CASTRDRENQPQHF
.,TRBV7-9,TRBJ1-1,.,TGTGCCAGCAGTCTAATGGTGAACACTGAAGCTTTCTTT,CASSLMVNTEAFF
TRBD2,TRBV6-2/TRBV6-3,TRBJ2-7,.,TGTGCCAGCAGTTTCCTTTCTGCGGGGGGCTCCTACGAGCAGTACTTC,CASSFLSAGGSYEQYF
.,TRBV14,TRBJ2-2,.,TGTGCCAGCAGCCAAGATACGAACACCGGGGAGCTGTTTTTT,CASSQDTNTGELFF
.,TRBV11-2,TRBJ1-2,.,TGTGCCAGCAGCTTAGATCCCAGGCGGTATGGCTACACCTTC,CASSLDPRRYGYTF
TRBD1,TRBV27,TRBJ1-2,.,TGTGCCAGCAGTTTACAGGGGGCGCTGGGCTACACCTTC,CASSLQGALGYTF
.,TRBV28,TRBJ2-7,.,TGTGCCAGCAGCGGTCTCCCCTACGAGCAGTACTTC,CASSGLPYEQYF
TRBD2,TRBV5-6,TRBJ2-2,once,TGTGCCAGCAGCTTGCCCGGGACTAGCGGGGTTAACACCGGGGAGCTGTTTTTT,CASSLPGTSGVNTGELFF
.,TRBV5-1,TRBJ2-1,few,TGCGCCAGCAGCTTGACAGGGAGAATTGAGCAGTTCTTC,CASSLTGRIEQFF
.,TRBV24-1,TRBJ2-1,.,TGTGCCACCAGTGATCCCGGGAGATCAGGCAATGAGCAGTTCTTC,CATSDPGRSGNEQFF
TRBD1,TRBV7-9,TRBJ1-2,.,TGTGCCAGCAGCCCAGGGACAGCCATTAACTATGGCTACACCTTC,CASSPGTAINYGYTF
.,TRBV14,TRBJ2-7,.,TGTGCCAGCAGCCAAGTGGTCTACGAGCAGTACTTC,CASSQVVYEQYF
.,TRBV27,TRBJ2-6,.,TGTGCCAGCAGTTCCCGGACAAAACGTCGGGCCAACGTCCTGACTTTC,CASSSRTKRRANVLTF
.,TRBV20-1,TRBJ2-5,.,TGCAGTGCTAGTAAGGGGGGGACAGCCGAAGAGACCCAGTACTTC,CSASKGGTAEETQYF
TRBD1,TRBV13,TRBJ2-5,.,TGTGCCAGCAGCTCAAACAGGGGAGAGACCCAGTACTTC,CASSSNRGETQYF